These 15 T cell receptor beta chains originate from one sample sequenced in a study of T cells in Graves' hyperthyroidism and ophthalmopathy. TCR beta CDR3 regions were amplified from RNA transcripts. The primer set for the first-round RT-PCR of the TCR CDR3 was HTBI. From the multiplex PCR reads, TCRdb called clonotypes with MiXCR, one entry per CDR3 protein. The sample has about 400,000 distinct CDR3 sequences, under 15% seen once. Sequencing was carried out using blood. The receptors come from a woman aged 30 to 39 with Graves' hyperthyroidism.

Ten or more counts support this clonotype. Written as DNA, the CDR3 is TGTGCCAGCAGTCTGGGCTTTAATGAAAAACTGTTTTTT. Residues: CASSLGFNEKLFF. The chain uses TRBV28 and TRBJ1-4, with D uncertain. Trimming removed 5 bases at V and 4 bases at J, with 8 bases between. This CDR3 spans 13 amino acids. From germline, CDR1 is MDHEN and CDR2 SYDVKM.

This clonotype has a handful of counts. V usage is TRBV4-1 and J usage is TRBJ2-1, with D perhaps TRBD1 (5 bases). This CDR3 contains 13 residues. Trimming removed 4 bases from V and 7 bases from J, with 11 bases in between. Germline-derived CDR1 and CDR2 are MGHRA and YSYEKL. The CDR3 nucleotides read TGCGCCAGCAGCCTCCCCAGGGTGAATGAGCAGTTCTTC. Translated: CASSLPRVNEQFF.

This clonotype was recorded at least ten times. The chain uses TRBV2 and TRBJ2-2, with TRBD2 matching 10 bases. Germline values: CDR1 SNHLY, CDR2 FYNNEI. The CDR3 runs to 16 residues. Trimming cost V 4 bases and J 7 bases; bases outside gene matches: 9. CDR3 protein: CASSGEAGGPVGELFF. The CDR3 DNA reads TGTGCCAGCAGTGGGGAAGCGGGAGGGCCTGTCGGGGAGCTGTTTTTT.

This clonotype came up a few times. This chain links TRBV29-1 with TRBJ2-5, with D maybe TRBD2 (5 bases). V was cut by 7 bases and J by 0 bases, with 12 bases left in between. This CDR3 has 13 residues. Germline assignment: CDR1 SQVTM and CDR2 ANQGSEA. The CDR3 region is CSASSGNQETQYF. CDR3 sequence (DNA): TGCAGCGCCTCGAGCGGTAACCAAGAGACCCAGTACTTC.

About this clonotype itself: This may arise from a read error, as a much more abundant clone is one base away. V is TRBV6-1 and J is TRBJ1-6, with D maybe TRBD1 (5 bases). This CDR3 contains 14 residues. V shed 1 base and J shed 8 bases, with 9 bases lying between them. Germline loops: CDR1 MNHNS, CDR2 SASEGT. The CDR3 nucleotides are TGTGCCAGCAGTGAAGACTGCAGGGATTCACCCCTCCACTTT. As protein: CASSEDCRDSPLHF.

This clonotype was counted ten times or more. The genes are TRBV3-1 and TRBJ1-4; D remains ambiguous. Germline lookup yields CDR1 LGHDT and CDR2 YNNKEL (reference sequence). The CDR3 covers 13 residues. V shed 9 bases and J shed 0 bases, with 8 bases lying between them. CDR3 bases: TGTGCCAGGGAAACCGCAACTAATGAAAAACTGTTTTTT. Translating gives CARETATNEKLFF.

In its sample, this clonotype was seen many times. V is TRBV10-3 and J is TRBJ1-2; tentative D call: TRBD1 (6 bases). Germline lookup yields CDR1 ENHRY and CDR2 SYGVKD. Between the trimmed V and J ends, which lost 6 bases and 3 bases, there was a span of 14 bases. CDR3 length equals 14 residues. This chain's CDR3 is CAIRLTGTDYGYTF. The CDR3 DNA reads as TGTGCCATCAGGCTTACAGGGACGGACTATGGCTACACCTTC.

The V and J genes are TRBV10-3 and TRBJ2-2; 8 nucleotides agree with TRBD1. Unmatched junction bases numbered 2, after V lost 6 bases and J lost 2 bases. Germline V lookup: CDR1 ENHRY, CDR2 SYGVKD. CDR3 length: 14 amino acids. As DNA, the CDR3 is TGTGCCATCAGCGACAGGGGCAACACCGGGGAGCTGTTTTTT. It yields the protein CAISDRGNTGELFF.

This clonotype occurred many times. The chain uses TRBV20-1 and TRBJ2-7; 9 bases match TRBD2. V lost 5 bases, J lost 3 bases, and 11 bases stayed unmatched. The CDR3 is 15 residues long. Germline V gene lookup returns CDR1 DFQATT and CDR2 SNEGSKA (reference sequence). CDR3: CSAPNSGRSRYEQYF. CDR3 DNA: TGCAGTGCTCCTAACAGCGGGAGGTCGCGCTACGAGCAGTACTTC.

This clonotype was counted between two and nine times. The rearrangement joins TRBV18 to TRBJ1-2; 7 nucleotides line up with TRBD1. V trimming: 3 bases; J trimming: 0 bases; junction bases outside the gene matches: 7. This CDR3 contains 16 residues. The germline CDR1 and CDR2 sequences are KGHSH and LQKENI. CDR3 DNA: TGTGCCAGCTCACCTCCGGACAGGTTTACTAACTATGGCTACACCTTC. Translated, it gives CASSPPDRFTNYGYTF.

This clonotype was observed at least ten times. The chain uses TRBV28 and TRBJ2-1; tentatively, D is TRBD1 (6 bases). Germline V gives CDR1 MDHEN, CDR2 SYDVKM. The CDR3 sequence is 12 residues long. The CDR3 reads CATRDNTNEQFF. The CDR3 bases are TGTGCAACCCGGGACAATACCAATGAGCAGTTCTTC.

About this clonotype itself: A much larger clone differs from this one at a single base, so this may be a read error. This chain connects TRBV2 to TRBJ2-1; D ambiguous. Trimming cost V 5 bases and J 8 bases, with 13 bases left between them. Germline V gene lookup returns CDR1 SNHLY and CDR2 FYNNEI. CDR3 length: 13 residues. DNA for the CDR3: TGTGCCAGCAGTATGTCTACACCCGATGAGCAGTTCTTC. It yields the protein CASSMSTPDEQFF.

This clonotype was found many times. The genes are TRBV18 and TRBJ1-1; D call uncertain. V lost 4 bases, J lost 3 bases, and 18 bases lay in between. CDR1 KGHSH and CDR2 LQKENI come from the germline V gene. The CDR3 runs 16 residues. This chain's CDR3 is CASSLTQVSGDTEAFF. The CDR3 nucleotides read TGTGCCAGCTCACTTACCCAGGTTTCTGGGGACACTGAAGCTTTCTTT.

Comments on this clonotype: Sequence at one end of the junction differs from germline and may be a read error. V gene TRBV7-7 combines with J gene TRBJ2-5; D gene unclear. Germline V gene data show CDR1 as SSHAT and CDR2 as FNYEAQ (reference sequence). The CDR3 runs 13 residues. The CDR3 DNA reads TGTGCTAGCAGCTTTACAGTTCAAGAGACCCAGTACTTC. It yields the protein CASSFTVQETQYF.

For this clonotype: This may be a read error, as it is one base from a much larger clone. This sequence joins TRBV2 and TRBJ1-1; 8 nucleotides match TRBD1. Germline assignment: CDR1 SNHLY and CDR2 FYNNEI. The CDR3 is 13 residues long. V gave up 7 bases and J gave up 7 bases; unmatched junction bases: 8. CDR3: CASKDRAIGEAFF. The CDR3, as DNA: TGTGCCAGCAAGGACAGGGCCATAGGTGAAGCTTTCTTT.